Listed here are 23 T cell receptor beta chains from one sample, sequenced in a study of OX40 agonist ivuxolimab in advanced cancers. The library was prepared using the immunoSEQ multiplex PCR assay. TCRdb took this table from immuneACCESS and kept in-frame rearrangements with V and J called. Such tables lack part of the clones; where checked against another copy, unresolved V genes explain under half of the gap, and the rest is unexplained. The sample contains approximately 33,000 clones, roughly 90% of them found a single time. Roughly 29% of the sample lies in the top ten. This specimen consisted of CD4+ or CD8+ T cells sorted from blood, obtained in a trial of the OX40 agonist ivuxolimab. These receptors all come from an adult with an advanced solid tumor such as melanoma, head and neck, liver or kidney cancer.

The CDR3 here is CASGPGRNTGELFF. The CDR3 DNA follows: TGTGCCAGCGGACCCGGGAGGAACACCGGGGAGCTGTTTTTT. The V gene is TRBV7-6, the J gene TRBJ2-2, with D possibly being TRBD2 (6 bases). With 8 bases removed from V and 1 base from J, the gap between germline ends came to 11 bases. Germline lookup yields CDR1 SGHVS and CDR2 FNYEAQ. The CDR3 contains 14 residues. The full variable domain, rest sourced from reference TRBV7-6 and TRBJ2-2, is GAGVSQSPRYKVTKRGQDVALRCDPISGHVSLYWYRQALGQGPEFLTYFNYEAQQDKSGLPNDRFSAERPEGSISTLTIQRTEQRDSAMYRCASGPGRNTGELFFGEGSRLTVL.

This clone appeared a single time. This chain joins TRBV5-1 and TRBJ1-1; no firm D call. The V end lost 4 bases, the J end lost 2 bases, and 12 bases lay between the germline ends. The CDR3 spans 14 residues. CDR1 is SGHRS, CDR2 YFSETQ, per germline. The CDR3 reads CASSLRSGNTEAFF. The DNA for the CDR3 is TGCGCCAGCAGCCTCAGAAGTGGCAACACTGAAGCTTTCTTT. Supplemented by reference TRBV5-1 and TRBJ1-1, the full variable domain reads KAGVTQTPRYLIKTRGQQVTLSCSPISGHRSVSWYQQTPGQGLQFLFEYFSETQRNKGNFPGRFSGRQFSNSRSEMNVSTLELGDSALYLCASSLRSGNTEAFFGQGTRLTVV.

This clone has a handful of counts. The gene calls are TRBV19 and TRBJ2-3; D tentatively reads TRBD1 or TRBD2 (5 bases each). Trimming removed 8 bases at V and 2 bases at J, with 14 bases between. This CDR3 is 14 amino acids long. Germline CDR1 LNHDA, CDR2 SQIVND (reference sequence). The CDR3 reads CASGTRTNTDTQYF. CDR3 coding DNA: TGTGCCAGTGGGACCCGAACAAACACAGATACGCAGTATTTT. Variable domain in full (rest from reference TRBV19 and TRBJ2-3): DGGITQSPKYLFRKEGQNVTLSCEQNLNHDAMYWYRQDPGQGLRLIYYSQIVNDFQKGDIAEGYSVSREKKESFPLTVTSAQKNPTAFYLCASGTRTNTDTQYFGPGTRLTVL.

This chain uses TRBV4-1 with TRBJ2-1; D remains unclear. Trimming pared 0 bases from V and 3 bases from J, leaving 6 bases between. Germline CDR1 reads MGHRA; CDR2 reads YSYEKL. The CDR3 runs to 14 residues. CDR3: CASSQEFGYNEQFF. As DNA, the CDR3 is TGCGCCAGCAGCCAAGAATTCGGCTACAATGAGCAGTTCTTC.

This clone was observed once. The chain combines TRBV6-6 with TRBJ2-1; 12 nucleotides agree with TRBD2. The CDR3 consists of 16 residues. Germline values: CDR1 MNHNY, CDR2 SVGAGI (reference sequence). After removal of 4 bases from V and 12 bases from J, the junction contained 13 bases not matched to a gene. The CDR3 nucleotides are TGTGCCAGCAGTTGGTCTAGCGGGGGGGACCCGGACGTGCAGTTCTTC. Amino acid sequence: CASSWSSGGDPDVQFF.

The chain joins TRBV4-1 to TRBJ2-7, with 10 bases fitting TRBD2. The CDR3 totals 21 residues. From germline, CDR1 is MGHRA and CDR2 YSYEKL. The junction had 21 bases not matched to a gene; V was cut back by 0 bases and J by 4 bases. In DNA, the CDR3 is TGCGCCAGCAGCCAAGACGCCGGACTAGCGGAGAAACCACGGAGCATATACGAGCAGTACTTC. Translated: CASSQDAGLAEKPRSIYEQYF.

This clone was seen just once. J is TRBJ2-2 and V is TRBV27; D is unclear. Trimming took 3 bases from V and 0 from J, leaving 8 bases between them. CDR1 MNHEY and CDR2 SMNVEV come from the germline V gene (reference sequence). The CDR3 covers 15 residues. CDR3 in amino acids: CASSLSRSNTGELFF. CDR3 sequence (DNA): TGTGCCAGCAGTTTGTCCAGGTCGAACACCGGGGAGCTGTTTTTT.

This chain connects TRBV19 to TRBJ2-1, with D perhaps matching TRBD1 (5 bases). The CDR3 is 15 residues long. Trimming removed 2 bases from V and 0 bases from J, with 8 bases in between. Germline V gene data show CDR1 as LNHDA and CDR2 as SQIVND (reference sequence). The CDR3 protein is CASSILGDSYNEQFF. In DNA form, the CDR3 reads TGTGCCAGTAGTATACTAGGGGACTCCTACAATGAGCAGTTCTTC.

J is TRBJ1-1 and V is TRBV30; no reliable D call. The CDR3 has 13 amino acids. V was pared by 2 bases and J by 2 bases, with 9 bases between. The germline gives CDR1 GTSNPN, CDR2 SVGIG (reference sequence). CDR3 DNA sequence: TGTGCCTGGAGTACCCAACCCAACACTGAAGCTTTCTTT. This sequence encodes CAWSTQPNTEAFF.

V usage is TRBV7-3 and J usage is TRBJ2-1; 10 bases line up with TRBD2. Trimming removed 5 bases from V and 6 bases from J; junction bases left unmatched: 7. Germline values: CDR1 SGHTA, CDR2 FQGTGA. The length of the CDR3 is 15 residues. The CDR3 reads CASSPSGGAFNEQFF. Here the CDR3 DNA reads TGTGCCAGCAGCCCCAGCGGGGGGGCTTTCAATGAGCAGTTCTTC. Based on the CDR3 plus reference TRBV7-3 and TRBJ2-1, the full variable domain is GAGVSQTPSNKVTEKGKYVELRCDPISGHTALYWYRQSLGQGPEFLIYFQGTGAADDSGLPNDRFFAVRPEGSVSTLKIQRTERGDSAVYLCASSPSGGAFNEQFFGPGTRLTVL.

The gene calls are TRBV7-9 and TRBJ2-1, with 11 positions matching TRBD2. V was clipped by 5 bases and J by 4 bases; unmatched bases: 7. The CDR3 extends over 16 amino acids. The V gene's germline CDR1 is SEHNR and CDR2 FQNEAQ (reference sequence). CDR3 DNA sequence: TGTGCCAGCAGCCCTCCAGGGACTAGCGGATACAATGAGCAGTTCTTC. Its protein is CASSPPGTSGYNEQFF.

The chain carries TRBV19 and TRBJ2-5, with D perhaps being TRBD1 or TRBD2 (5 bases each). Trimming left V 3 bases short and J 2 bases short, with 7 bases between. CDR1 and CDR2 (germline): LNHDA, SQIVND (reference sequence). This CDR3 spans 13 amino acids. The CDR3 nucleotides read TGTGCCAGTAGTATGTGGGGGCAAGAGACCCAGTACTTC. Translating gives CASSMWGQETQYF.

The genes are TRBV13 and TRBJ2-5, with 10 bases matching TRBD2. The CDR3 sequence is 16 residues long. Germline trimming cut 2 bases from V and 1 base from J; bases unmatched to any gene: 4. The germline gives CDR1 PRHDT, CDR2 FYEKMQ (reference sequence). CDR3 residues: CASSLKLAGFQETQYF. The CDR3 coding sequence is TGTGCCAGCAGCTTAAAACTAGCGGGGTTCCAAGAGACCCAGTACTTC.

The J gene is TRBJ2-1, the V gene TRBV5-1; 7 nucleotides agree with TRBD2. The CDR3 has 14 residues. Germline CDR1 reads SGHRS; CDR2 reads YFSETQ. Losses at the gene ends were 7 bases for V and 1 base for J; bases not matched to a gene: 5. The CDR3 DNA follows: TGCGCCAGCCAGGAGGGAGGGTCCTACAATGAGCAGTTCTTC. Translation gives CASQEGGSYNEQFF.

V and J are TRBV19 and TRBJ2-3; D is perhaps TRBD1 (5 bases). Germline V CDR1 and CDR2: LNHDA, SQIVND (reference sequence). The CDR3 is 13 residues long. The germline V and J ends were trimmed by 4 bases and 6 bases, with 11 bases remaining between them. The CDR3 protein is CASSNKGKDTQYF. CDR3 DNA: TGTGCCAGTAGTAACAAGGGGAAGGATACGCAGTATTTT.

The rearrangement links TRBV28 to TRBJ2-2, with unresolved D. The germline CDR1 and CDR2 sequences are MDHEN and SYDVKM. Trimming took off 6 bases at V and 2 bases at J, with 10 bases between the two ends. The CDR3 loop spans 14 amino acids. For the CDR3, the DNA is TGTGCCAGCAGCCCGACCTACAACACCGGGGAGCTGTTTTTT. Protein sequence: CASSPTYNTGELFF.

The chain recombines TRBV27 with TRBJ2-7; D remains unclear. Germline V gene data show CDR1 as MNHEY and CDR2 as SMNVEV (reference sequence). This CDR3 has 15 amino acids. The V gene lost 4 bases and the J gene lost 1 base, with 14 bases spanning the gap. The CDR3 DNA reads as TGTGCCAGCAGTTCCTTACCCTTCCCGTCCTACGAGCAGTACTTC. Protein sequence: CASSSLPFPSYEQYF.

The genes are TRBV27 and TRBJ2-2, with D hard to call. V lost 2 bases, J lost 6 bases, and 4 bases lay in between. Germline V gene sequence: CDR1 MNHEY, CDR2 SMNVEV (reference sequence). The CDR3 extends over 12 amino acids. CDR3 nucleotide sequence: TGTGCCAGCAGTTTAAGCGCCGGGGAGCTGTTTTTT. Protein: CASSLSAGELFF.

There are a few counts of this clone. CDR3 DNA: TGTGCCAGCAGCTTAAACAGGGTTATGAACACTGAAGCTTTCTTT. Protein product: CASSLNRVMNTEAFF. This chain connects TRBV7-9 to TRBJ1-1, with a tentative D call TRBD1 (6 bases). V was cut by 2 bases and J by 0 bases, with 10 bases left in between. The CDR3 sequence is 15 residues long. The germline CDR1 and CDR2 sequences are SEHNR and FQNEAQ (reference sequence).

V is TRBV30 and J is TRBJ2-5; maybe TRBD2 (6 bases). This CDR3 region has 15 residues. CDR1 GTSNPN and CDR2 SVGIG come from the germline V gene (reference sequence). Trimming cost V 0 bases and J 1 base, with 12 bases left between them. CDR3 in DNA: TGTGCCTGGAGTGTCTTTGCGGGGCTCCAAGAGACCCAGTACTTC. This codes for CAWSVFAGLQETQYF.

J is TRBJ2-1 and V is TRBV18, with 7 positions matching TRBD1. Unmatched junction bases numbered 7, after V lost 3 bases and J lost 8 bases. This CDR3 is built from 14 residues. Per the germline V gene, CDR1 is KGHSH and CDR2 is LQKENI. CDR3 residues: CASSPGQRYDEQFF. In nucleotides, the CDR3 is TGTGCCAGCTCACCGGGACAGAGGTACGATGAGCAGTTCTTC.

This clone was seen only once. The chain links TRBV11-2 to TRBJ2-7; D is perhaps TRBD2 (6 bases). From germline, CDR1 is SGHAT and CDR2 FQNNGV. The CDR3 covers 14 residues. Trimming cost V 1 base and J 2 bases, with 9 bases left between them. This chain's CDR3 is CASSLVAAPYEQYF. DNA of the CDR3: TGTGCCAGCAGCTTAGTAGCGGCCCCCTACGAGCAGTACTTC.

The chain carries TRBV27 and TRBJ2-1; D gene unclear. V lost 2 bases, J lost 5 bases, and 7 bases lay in between. Germline V CDR1 and CDR2: MNHEY, SMNVEV (reference sequence). The CDR3 covers 13 residues. The chain's CDR3 is CASSLGANNEQFF. The CDR3 DNA sequence: TGTGCCAGCAGTTTAGGAGCGAACAATGAGCAGTTCTTC.